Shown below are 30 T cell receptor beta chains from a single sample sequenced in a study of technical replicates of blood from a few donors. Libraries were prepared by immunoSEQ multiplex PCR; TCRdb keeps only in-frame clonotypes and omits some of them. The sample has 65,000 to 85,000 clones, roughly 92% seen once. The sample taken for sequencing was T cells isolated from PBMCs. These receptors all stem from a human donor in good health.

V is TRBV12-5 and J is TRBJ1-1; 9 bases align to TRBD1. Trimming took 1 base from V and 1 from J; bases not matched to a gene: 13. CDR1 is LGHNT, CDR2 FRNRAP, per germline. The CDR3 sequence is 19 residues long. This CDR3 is CASGLAVPGQGVWNTEAFF. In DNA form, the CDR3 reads TGTGCTAGTGGTTTGGCAGTTCCGGGACAGGGAGTCTGGAACACTGAAGCTTTCTTT. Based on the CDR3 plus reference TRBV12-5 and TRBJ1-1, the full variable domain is DARVTQTPRHKVTEMGQEVTMRCQPILGHNTVFWYRQTMMQGLELLAYFRNRAPLDDSGMPKDRFSAEMPDATLATLKIQPSEPRDSAVYFCASGLAVPGQGVWNTEAFFGQGTRLTVV.

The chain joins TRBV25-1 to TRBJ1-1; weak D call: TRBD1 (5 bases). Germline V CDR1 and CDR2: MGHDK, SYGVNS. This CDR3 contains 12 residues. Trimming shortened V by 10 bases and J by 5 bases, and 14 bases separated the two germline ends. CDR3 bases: TGTGCCACCGGACAATCGAGGACTGAAGCTTTCTTT. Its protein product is CATGQSRTEAFF.

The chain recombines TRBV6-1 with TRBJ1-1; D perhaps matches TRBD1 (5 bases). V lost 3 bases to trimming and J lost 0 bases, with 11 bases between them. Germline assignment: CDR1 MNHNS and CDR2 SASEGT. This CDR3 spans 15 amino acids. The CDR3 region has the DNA TGTGCCAGCAGTGATACGGGACTGATGAACACTGAAGCTTTCTTT. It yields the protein CASSDTGLMNTEAFF.

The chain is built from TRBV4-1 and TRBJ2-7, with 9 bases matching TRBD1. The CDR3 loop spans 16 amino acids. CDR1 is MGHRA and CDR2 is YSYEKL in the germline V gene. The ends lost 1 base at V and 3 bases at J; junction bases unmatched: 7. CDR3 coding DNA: TGCGCCAGCAGCCAAGGAAGGGGACAGGGTGTCTACGAGCAGTACTTC. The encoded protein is CASSQGRGQGVYEQYF.

CDR3 loop: CASNMIGGTEAFF. The DNA of the CDR3 is TGTGCCAGCAATATGATAGGCGGCACTGAAGCTTTCTTT. The chain has TRBV25-1 and TRBJ1-1; D gene ambiguous. Germline V gene sequence: CDR1 MGHDK, CDR2 SYGVNS. This CDR3 is built from 13 residues. With 7 bases removed from V and 4 bases from J, the gap between germline ends came to 13 bases.

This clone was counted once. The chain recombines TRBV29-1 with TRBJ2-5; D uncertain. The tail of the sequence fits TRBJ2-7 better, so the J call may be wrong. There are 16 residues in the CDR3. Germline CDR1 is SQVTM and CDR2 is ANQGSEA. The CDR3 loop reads CSVEDLRGLSSYEQYF. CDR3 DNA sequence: TGCAGCGTTGAAGATCTTCGCGGCCTGAGCTCCTACGAGCAGTACTTC.

CDR3 loop: CAIRSGTSGTDEQYF. Here the CDR3 DNA reads TGTGCCATCAGAAGCGGGACTAGCGGGACCGACGAGCAGTACTTC. This chain connects TRBV10-3 to TRBJ2-7, with 13 bases matching TRBD2. The CDR3 has 15 amino acids. V was pared by 6 bases and J by 5 bases, with 7 bases of the junction left unmatched. Germline lookup yields CDR1 ENHRY and CDR2 SYGVKD.

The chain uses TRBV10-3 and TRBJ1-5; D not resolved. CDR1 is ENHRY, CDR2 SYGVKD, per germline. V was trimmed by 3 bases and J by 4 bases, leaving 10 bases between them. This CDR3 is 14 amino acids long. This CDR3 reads CAISEPGSNQPQHF. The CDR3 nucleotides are TGTGCCATCAGTGAACCAGGATCGAATCAGCCCCAGCATTTT.

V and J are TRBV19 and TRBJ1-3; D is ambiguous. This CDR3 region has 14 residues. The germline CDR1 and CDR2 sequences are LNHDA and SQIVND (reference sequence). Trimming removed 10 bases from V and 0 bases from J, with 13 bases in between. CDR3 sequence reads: CATNRGSSGNTIYF. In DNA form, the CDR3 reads TGTGCCACGAACCGAGGGAGCTCTGGAAACACCATATATTTT.

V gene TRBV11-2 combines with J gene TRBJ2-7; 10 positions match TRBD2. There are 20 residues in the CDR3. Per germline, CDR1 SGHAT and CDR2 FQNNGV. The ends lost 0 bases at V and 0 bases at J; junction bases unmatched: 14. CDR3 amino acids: CASSLDRRASGSPSSYEQYF. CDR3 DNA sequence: TGTGCCAGCAGCTTAGATCGGAGGGCTAGCGGGAGTCCCAGCTCCTACGAGCAGTACTTC.

The CDR3, as DNA: TGCAGCGTTGCACCGACAGGGGGCGGAGATACGCAGTATTTT. Residues: CSVAPTGGGDTQYF. This chain uses TRBV29-1 with TRBJ2-3; 10 nucleotides align to TRBD1. With 4 bases clipped from V and 5 bases from J, the junction kept 6 bases outside the gene matches. This CDR3 region has 14 residues. Germline V gene lookup returns CDR1 SQVTM and CDR2 ANQGSEA.

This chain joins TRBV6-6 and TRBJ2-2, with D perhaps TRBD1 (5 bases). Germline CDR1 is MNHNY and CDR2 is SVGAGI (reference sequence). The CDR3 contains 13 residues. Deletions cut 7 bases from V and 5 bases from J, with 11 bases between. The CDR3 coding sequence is TGTGCCAGCACCACCACAGGAACCGGGGAGCTGTTTTTT. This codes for CASTTTGTGELFF.

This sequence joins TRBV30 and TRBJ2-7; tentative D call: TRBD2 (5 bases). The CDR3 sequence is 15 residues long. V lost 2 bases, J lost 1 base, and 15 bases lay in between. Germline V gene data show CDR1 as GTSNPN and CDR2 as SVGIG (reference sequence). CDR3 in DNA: TGTGCCTGGAGTTCTTGGCCGGAGGAATCCTACGAGCAGTACTTC. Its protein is CAWSSWPEESYEQYF. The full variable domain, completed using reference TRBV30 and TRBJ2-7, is SQTIHQWPATLVQPVGSPLSLECTVEGTSNPNLYWYRQAAGRGLQLLFYSVGIGQISSEVPQNLSASRPQDRQFILSSKKLLLSDSGFYLCAWSSWPEESYEQYFGPGTRLTVT.

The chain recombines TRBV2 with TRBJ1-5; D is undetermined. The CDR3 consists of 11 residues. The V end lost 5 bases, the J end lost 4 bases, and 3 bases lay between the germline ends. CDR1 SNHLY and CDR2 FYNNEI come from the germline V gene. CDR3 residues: CASSLNQPQHF. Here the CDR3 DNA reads TGTGCCAGCAGTTTAAATCAGCCCCAGCATTTT.

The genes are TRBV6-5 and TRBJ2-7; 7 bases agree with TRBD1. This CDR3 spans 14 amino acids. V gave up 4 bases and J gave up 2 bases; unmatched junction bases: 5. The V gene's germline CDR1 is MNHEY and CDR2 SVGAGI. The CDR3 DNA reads TGTGCCAGCAGTTTGAACAGGGGTGCCTACGAGCAGTACTTC. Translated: CASSLNRGAYEQYF.

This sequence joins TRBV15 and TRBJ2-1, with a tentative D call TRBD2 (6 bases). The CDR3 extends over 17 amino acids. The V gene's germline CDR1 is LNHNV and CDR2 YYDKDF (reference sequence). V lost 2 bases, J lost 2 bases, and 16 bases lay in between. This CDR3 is CATSRSSSRDPYNEQFF. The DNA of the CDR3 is TGTGCCACCAGCAGATCTAGTTCGCGGGACCCCTACAATGAGCAGTTCTTC.

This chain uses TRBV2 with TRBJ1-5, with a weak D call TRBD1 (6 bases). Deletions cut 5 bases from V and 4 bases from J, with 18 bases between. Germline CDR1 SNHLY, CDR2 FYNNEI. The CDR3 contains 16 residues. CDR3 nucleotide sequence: TGTGCCAGCAGTCCCATCCGCGGGGGGCGGAATCAGCCCCAGCATTTT. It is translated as CASSPIRGGRNQPQHF. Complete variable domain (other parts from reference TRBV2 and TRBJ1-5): EPEVTQTPSHQVTQMGQEVILRCVPISNHLYFYWYRQILGQKVEFLVSFYNNEISEKSEIFDDQFSVERPDGSNFTLKIRSTKLEDSAMYFCASSPIRGGRNQPQHFGDGTRLSIL.

The CDR3 region is CASSSDSGRASEQYF. In DNA, the CDR3 is TGTGCCAGCAGCTCCGATAGCGGGAGGGCCAGCGAGCAGTACTTC. J is TRBJ2-7 and V is TRBV7-3; 11 nucleotides match TRBD2. The CDR3 totals 15 residues. The ends lost 4 bases at V and 6 bases at J; junction bases unmatched: 8. The germline CDR1 and CDR2 sequences are SGHTA and FQGTGA.

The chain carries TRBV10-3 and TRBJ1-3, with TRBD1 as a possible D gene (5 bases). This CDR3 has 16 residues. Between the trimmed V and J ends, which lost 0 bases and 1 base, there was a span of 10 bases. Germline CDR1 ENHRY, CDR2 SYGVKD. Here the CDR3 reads CAISESQGWSGNTIYF. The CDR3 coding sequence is TGTGCCATCAGTGAGTCGCAGGGTTGGTCTGGAAACACCATATATTTT.

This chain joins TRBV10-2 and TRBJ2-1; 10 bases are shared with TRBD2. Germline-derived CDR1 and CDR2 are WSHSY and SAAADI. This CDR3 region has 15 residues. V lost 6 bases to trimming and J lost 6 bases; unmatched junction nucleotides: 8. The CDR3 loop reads CASRSGTSDTNEQFF. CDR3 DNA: TGCGCCAGCAGGTCCGGGACTAGCGATACCAATGAGCAGTTCTTC.

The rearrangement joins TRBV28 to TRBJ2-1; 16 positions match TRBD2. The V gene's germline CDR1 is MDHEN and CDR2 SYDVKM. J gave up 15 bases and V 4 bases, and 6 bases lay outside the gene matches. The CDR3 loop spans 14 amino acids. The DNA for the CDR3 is TGTGCCAGCAGTTCGGGACTAGCGGGAGGGAATCTGTTCTTC. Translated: CASSSGLAGGNLFF.

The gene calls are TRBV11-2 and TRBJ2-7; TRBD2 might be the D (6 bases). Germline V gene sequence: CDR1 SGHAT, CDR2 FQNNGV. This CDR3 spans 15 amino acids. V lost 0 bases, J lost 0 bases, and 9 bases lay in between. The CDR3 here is CASSLDGGISYEQYF. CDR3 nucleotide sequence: TGTGCCAGCAGCTTAGATGGGGGGATCTCCTACGAGCAGTACTTC.

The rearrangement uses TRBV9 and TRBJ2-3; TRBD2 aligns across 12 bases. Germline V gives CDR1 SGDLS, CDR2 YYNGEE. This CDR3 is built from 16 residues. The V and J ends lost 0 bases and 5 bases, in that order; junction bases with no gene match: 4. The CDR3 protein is CASSVGLAGGIDTQYF. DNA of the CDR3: TGTGCCAGCAGCGTAGGGCTAGCGGGAGGGATAGATACGCAGTATTTT.

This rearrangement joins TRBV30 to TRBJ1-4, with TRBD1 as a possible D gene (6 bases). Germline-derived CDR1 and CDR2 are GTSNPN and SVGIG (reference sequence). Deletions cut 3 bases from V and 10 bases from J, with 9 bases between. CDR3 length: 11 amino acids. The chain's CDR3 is CAWSRGGKLFF. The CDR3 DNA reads TGTGCCTGGAGCCGAGGGGGAAAACTGTTTTTT.

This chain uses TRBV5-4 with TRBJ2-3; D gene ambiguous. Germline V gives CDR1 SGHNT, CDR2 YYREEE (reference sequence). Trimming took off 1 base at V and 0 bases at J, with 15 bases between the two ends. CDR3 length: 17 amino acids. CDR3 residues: CASSLFGGFPSTDTQYF. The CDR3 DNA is TGTGCCAGCAGCTTGTTTGGCGGCTTTCCTAGCACAGATACGCAGTATTTT.

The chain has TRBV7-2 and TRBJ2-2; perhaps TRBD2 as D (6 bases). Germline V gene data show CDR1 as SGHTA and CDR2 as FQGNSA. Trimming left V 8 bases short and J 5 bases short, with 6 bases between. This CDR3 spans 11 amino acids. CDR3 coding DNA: TGTGCCAGCGGGGGGACCGGGGAGCTGTTTTTT. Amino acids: CASGGTGELFF.

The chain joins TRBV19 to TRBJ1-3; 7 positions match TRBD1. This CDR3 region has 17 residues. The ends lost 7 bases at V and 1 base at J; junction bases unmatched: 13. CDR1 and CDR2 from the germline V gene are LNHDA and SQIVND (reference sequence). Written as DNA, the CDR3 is TGTGCCAGTATCCCTGCGACAGGGAAAGAATCTGGAAACACCATATATTTT. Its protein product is CASIPATGKESGNTIYF.

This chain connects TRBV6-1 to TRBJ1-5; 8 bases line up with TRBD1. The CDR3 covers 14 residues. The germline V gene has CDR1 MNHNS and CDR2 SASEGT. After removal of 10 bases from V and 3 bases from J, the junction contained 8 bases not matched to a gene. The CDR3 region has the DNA TGTGCCAACATATGGGACAGGCTCAATCAGCCCCAGCATTTT. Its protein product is CANIWDRLNQPQHF.

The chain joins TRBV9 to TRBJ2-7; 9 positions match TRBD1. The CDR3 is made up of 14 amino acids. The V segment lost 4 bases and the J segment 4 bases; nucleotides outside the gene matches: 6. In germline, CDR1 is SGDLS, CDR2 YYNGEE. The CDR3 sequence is CASSPRDRVYEQYF. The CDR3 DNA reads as TGTGCCAGCAGCCCCCGGGACAGGGTTTACGAGCAGTACTTC.

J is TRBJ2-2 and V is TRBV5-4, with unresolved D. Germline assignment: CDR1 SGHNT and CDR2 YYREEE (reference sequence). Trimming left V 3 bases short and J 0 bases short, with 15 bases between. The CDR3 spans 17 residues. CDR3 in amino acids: CASSSPLLGSNTGELFF. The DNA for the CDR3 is TGTGCCAGCAGCTCTCCCCTTCTGGGCTCGAACACCGGGGAGCTGTTTTTT.